This T cell receptor beta chain was identified in a study of T cell responses to AZD1222 COVID-19 vaccine (dated by TCRdb to about 2021). For context, the study as a whole: AZD1222 recipients given second doses at about 4 weeks or at about 12 weeks were pooled, since spike-specific TCR depth and breadth were not found to differ between the two schedules. A total of approximately 240 trial participants underwent TCR sequencing, of whom 200 to 220 had received two doses of AZD1222 and around 26 had received two doses of the MenACWY control vaccine. Trial participants were enrolled into age subgroups of 18-55, 56-69 and 70-plus years, which contained approximately 150, 28 and 58 TCR-sequenced participants, respectively. Overall study results and their limits: Most participants were white British and females outnumbered males, and the authors suggested that clonal diversity may have been underestimated. In the small 56-69-year group, the increase in depth fell short of significance, most likely because of low power. Conclusions about previously exposed vaccinees are limited, since just five to seven AZD1222 recipients were seropositive for SARS-CoV-2 at baseline. No day 14 peak-response samples were available, so repertoires were characterized only after the peak T cell response. The vaccine-associated CD4 TCRs covered the entire spike protein, and the dominant responses fell in regions 160-218 and 743-854. Reportedly, close to half of the unique spike-specific TCRs recognized epitopes lying outside the regions that are mutated in the B.1.351 and B.1.1.7 variants. After two AZD1222 doses, spike-specific TCR breadth and depth were significantly higher than at day 0 and than in MenACWY recipients.

The time point label corresponds to: baseline before first vaccination. Samples from vaccinated people were obtained from the UK trials COV001 and COV002, which included a single-blind randomized controlled phase 2/3 trial of AZD1222 (ChAdOx1 nCoV-19) in healthy adults. For TCRbeta chain sequencing, PBMC samples from trial participants were taken at day 0 and at day 28 after the second dose. This clone has just a few counts. Its antigen is still unknown. Base qualities were left out, and no much larger clone turns up one base away. The CDR3 regions of human TCRbeta chains were subjected to immunosequencing. Under the source paper's analysis protocol: TCRs in the repertoires were compared against a reference library of SARS-CoV-2-specific TCRs that had been generated with the MIRA antigen-specificity platform. Breadth was defined as the fraction of unique TCRs that were SARS-CoV-2-associated. Depth was defined as the fraction of total T cells that were SARS-CoV-2-associated. Each spike-specific TCR was assigned to its reactive spike region and to a CD4 or CD8 class using the MIRA data. Log10-transformed breadth and depth values were compared by one-way ANOVA with Sidak's multiple comparisons tests. The table comes from immuneACCESS by way of TCRdb, which keeps in-frame sequences with V and J called. Part of the clones is missing from these tables; in studies checked, under half for an unresolved V gene and the rest for unknown reasons. The D gene and trimming were derived from the DNA, and the V and J assignments and clone size from that table. For this sample there are 100,000 to 120,000 clones; roughly 82% appear just once. Around 5.1% of the sample belongs to the ten largest clones.

The germline V gene sets CDR1 to MNHEY and CDR2 to SVGAGI. A distance of 15 bases separates the germline ends of V and J, which lose 6 bases and 4 bases respectively. The CDR3 holds 14 amino acids from the cysteine to the phenylalanine. The sequence is cut down to CDR3 DNA, 42 bases in frame from base 1. Here the chain combines TRBV6-5 and TRBJ1-2; the D gene assignment is ambiguous. The sample was peripheral blood, taken on day 0 of AZD1222 vaccination. The origin of this receptor is an adult in good health. The CDR3: CASRGGHLGYGYTF. The nucleotide sequence reads as follows: TGTGCCAGCAGAGGTGGGCACCTGGGCTATGGCTACACCTTC.